This T cell receptor (beta chain) comes out of a study of OX40 agonist ivuxolimab in advanced cancers. About the study: Three patients, one with hepatocellular carcinoma and two with cutaneous melanoma, responded partially. Findings of the study overall: The antigens recognized by the expanded peripheral T cells, that is their antigen specificity, were not determined.

In the case of this clone: Its specificity is not known.

Exclusion of a patient followed from autoimmune disease history or systemic immunosuppression. Sequenced by immunoSEQ multiplex PCR; TCRdb stores in-frame clones only, minus some. The sample has some 140,000 clones, around nine tenths seen once. This TCR derives from an adult with an advanced solid tumor such as melanoma, head and neck, liver or kidney cancer. The specimen comprised CD4+ or CD8+ T cells sorted from blood, sampled in a trial of the OX40 agonist ivuxolimab.

The CDR3 DNA reads TGTGCCAGCAGCCTTCCAGGGGGCGGCCAGCCCCAGCATTTT. Its translation is CASSLPGGGQPQHF. The J gene is TRBJ1-5, the V gene TRBV7-2; 8 nucleotides line up with TRBD1. V lost 5 bases to trimming and J lost 7 bases; unmatched junction nucleotides: 7. Germline loops: CDR1 SGHTA, CDR2 FQGNSA. This CDR3 has 14 residues. Drawing the rest from reference TRBV7-2 and TRBJ1-5, the complete variable domain is GAGVSQSPSNKVTEKGKDVELRCDPISGHTALYWYRQSLGQGLEFLIYFQGNSAPDKSGLPSDRFSAERTGGSVSTLTIQRTQQEDSAVYLCASSLPGGGQPQHFGDGTRLSIL.